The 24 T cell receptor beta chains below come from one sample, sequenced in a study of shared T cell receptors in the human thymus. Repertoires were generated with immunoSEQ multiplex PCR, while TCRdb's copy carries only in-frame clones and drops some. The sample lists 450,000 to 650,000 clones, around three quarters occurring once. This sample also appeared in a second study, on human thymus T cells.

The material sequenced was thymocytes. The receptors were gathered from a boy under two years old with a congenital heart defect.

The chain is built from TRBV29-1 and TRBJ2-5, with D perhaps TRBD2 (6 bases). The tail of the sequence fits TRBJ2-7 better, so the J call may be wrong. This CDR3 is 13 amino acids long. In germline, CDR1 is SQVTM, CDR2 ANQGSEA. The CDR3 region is CSAKLAISYEQYF. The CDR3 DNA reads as TGCAGCGCCAAACTAGCAATCAGCTACGAGCAGTACTTC.

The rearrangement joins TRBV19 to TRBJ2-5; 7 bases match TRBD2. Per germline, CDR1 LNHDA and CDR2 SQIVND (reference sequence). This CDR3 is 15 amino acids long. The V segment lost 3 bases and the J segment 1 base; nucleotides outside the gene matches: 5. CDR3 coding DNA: TGTGCCAGTAGTATTGCGGGGGTAACCCAAGAGACCCAGTACTTC. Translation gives CASSIAGVTQETQYF. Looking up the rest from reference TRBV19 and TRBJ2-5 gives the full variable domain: DGGITQSPKYLFRKEGQNVTLSCEQNLNHDAMYWYRQDPGQGLRLIYYSQIVNDFQKGDIAEGYSVSREKKESFPLTVTSAQKNPTAFYLCASSIAGVTQETQYFGPGTRLLVL.

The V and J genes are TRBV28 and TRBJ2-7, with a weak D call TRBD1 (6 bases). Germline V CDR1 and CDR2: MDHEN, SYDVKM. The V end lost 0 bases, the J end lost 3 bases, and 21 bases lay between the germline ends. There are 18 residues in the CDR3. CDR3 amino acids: CASSLCAPEGVGDYEQYF. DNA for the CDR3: TGTGCCAGCAGTTTATGTGCCCCCGAGGGGGTGGGGGACTACGAGCAGTACTTC.

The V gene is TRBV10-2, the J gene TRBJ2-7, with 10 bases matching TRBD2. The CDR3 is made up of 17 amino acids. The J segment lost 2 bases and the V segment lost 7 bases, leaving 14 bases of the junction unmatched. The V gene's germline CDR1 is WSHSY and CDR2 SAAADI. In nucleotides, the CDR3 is TGCGCCAGCATCCGAGGGGAGACTAGCGGGCCCACCTACGAGCAGTACTTC. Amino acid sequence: CASIRGETSGPTYEQYF.

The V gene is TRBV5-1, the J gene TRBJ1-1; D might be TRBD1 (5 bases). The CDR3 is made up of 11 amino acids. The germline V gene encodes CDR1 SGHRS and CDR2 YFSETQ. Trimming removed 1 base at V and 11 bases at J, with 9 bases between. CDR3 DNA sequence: TGCGCCAGCAGCTTGAACAGGCGGGCTTTCTTT. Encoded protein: CASSLNRRAFF.

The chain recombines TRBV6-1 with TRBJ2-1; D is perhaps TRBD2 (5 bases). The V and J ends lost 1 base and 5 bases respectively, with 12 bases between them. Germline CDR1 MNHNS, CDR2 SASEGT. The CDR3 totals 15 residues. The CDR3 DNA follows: TGTGCCAGCAGTGAAGTACGGGGTAGAGACAATGAGCAGTTCTTC. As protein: CASSEVRGRDNEQFF.

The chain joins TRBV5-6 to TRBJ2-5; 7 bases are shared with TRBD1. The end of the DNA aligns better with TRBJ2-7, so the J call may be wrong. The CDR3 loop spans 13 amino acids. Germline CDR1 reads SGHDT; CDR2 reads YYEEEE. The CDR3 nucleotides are TGTGCCAGCAGCGAGGGGACAGCCTACGAGCAGTACTTC. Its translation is CASSEGTAYEQYF.

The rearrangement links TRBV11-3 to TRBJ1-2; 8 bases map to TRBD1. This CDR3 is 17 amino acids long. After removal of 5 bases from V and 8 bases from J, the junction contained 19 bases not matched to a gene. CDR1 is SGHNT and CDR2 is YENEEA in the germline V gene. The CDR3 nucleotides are TGTGCCAGCAGCCCCCGGACAGGGTTATCGGCGCCCTTAGGCTACACCTTC. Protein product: CASSPRTGLSAPLGYTF. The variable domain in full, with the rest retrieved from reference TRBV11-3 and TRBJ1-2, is EAGVVQSPRYKIIEKKQPVAFWCNPISGHNTLYWYLQNLGQGPELLIRYENEEAVDDSQLPKDRFSAERLKGVDSTLKIQPAELGDSAVYLCASSPRTGLSAPLGYTFGSGTRLTVV.

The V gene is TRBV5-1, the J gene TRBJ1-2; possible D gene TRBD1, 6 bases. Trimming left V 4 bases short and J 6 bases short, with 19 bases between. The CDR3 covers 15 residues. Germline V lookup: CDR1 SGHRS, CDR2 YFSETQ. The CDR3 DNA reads TGCGCCAGCAGCCATGGGACACCAGAGGGAAATGGCTACACCTTC. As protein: CASSHGTPEGNGYTF. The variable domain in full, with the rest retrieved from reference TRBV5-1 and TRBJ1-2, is KAGVTQTPRYLIKTRGQQVTLSCSPISGHRSVSWYQQTPGQGLQFLFEYFSETQRNKGNFPGRFSGRQFSNSRSEMNVSTLELGDSALYLCASSHGTPEGNGYTFGSGTRLTVV.

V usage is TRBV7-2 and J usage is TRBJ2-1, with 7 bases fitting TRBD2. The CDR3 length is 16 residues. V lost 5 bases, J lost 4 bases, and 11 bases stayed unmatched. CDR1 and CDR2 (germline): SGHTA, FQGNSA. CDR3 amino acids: CASSPSGSGPYNEQFF. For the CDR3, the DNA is TGTGCCAGCAGCCCCTCGGGTAGCGGGCCTTACAATGAGCAGTTCTTC.

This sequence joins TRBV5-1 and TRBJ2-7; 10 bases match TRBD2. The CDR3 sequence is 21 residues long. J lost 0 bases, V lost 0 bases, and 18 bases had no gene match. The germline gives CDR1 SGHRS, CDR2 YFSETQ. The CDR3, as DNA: TGCGCCAGCAGCTTGGTTGGCCGGCGAGGGTCTAGCGGGAGCTTCTCCTACGAGCAGTACTTC. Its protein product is CASSLVGRRGSSGSFSYEQYF. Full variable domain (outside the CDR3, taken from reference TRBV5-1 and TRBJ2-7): KAGVTQTPRYLIKTRGQQVTLSCSPISGHRSVSWYQQTPGQGLQFLFEYFSETQRNKGNFPGRFSGRQFSNSRSEMNVSTLELGDSALYLCASSLVGRRGSSGSFSYEQYFGPGTRLTVT.

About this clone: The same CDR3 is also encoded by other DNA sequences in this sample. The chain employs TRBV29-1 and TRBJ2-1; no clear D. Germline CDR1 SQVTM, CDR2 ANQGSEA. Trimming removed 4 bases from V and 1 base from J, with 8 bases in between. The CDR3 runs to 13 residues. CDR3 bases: TGCAGCGTTGGGCAGACATCCTACAATGAGCAGTTCTTC. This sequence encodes CSVGQTSYNEQFF.

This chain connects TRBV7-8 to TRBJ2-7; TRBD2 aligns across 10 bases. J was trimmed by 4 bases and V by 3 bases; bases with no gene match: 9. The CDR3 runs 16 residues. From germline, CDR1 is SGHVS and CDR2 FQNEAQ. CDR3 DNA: TGTGCCAGCAGCTTTAGTATCCCTAGCGGGAGTTACGAGCAGTACTTC. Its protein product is CASSFSIPSGSYEQYF.

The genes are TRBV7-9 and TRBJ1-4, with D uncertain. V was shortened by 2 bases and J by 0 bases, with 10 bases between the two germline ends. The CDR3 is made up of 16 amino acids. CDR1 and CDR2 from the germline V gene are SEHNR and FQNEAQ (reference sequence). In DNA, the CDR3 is TGTGCCAGCAGCTTACCCCGACTGCCAACTAATGAAAAACTGTTTTTT. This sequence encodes CASSLPRLPTNEKLFF.

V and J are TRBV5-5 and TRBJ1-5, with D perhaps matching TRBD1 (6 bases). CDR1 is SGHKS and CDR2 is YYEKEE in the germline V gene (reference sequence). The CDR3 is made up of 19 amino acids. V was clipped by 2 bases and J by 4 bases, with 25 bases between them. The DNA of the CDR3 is TGTGCCAGCAGCTTACACTCGGCGGGGGGCGGAGGGGGTAATCAGCCCCAGCATTTT. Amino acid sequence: CASSLHSAGGGGGNQPQHF.

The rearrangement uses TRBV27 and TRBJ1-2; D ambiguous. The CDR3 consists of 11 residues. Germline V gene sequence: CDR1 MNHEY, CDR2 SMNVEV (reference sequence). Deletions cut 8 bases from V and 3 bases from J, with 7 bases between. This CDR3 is CASFGDYGYTF. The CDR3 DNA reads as TGTGCCAGCTTCGGGGACTATGGCTACACCTTC.

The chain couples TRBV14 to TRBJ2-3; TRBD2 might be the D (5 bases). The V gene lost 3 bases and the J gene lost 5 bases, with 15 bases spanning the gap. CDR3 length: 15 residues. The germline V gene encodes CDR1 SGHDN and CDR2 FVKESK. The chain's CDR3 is CASSHRRRAEDTQYF. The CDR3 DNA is TGTGCCAGCAGCCACCGCAGGCGGGCGGAAGATACGCAGTATTTT.

CDR3 coding DNA: TGTGCCAGCAGCTTGTATAGCTTCGACGAGCAGTACTTC. This codes for CASSLYSFDEQYF. The chain joins TRBV5-6 to TRBJ2-7, with no clear D. CDR3 length equals 13 residues. V shed 1 base and J shed 5 bases, with 10 bases lying between them. Germline assignment: CDR1 SGHDT and CDR2 YYEEEE. Drawing the rest from reference TRBV5-6 and TRBJ2-7, the complete variable domain is DAGVTQSPTHLIKTRGQQVTLRCSPKSGHDTVSWYQQALGQGPQFIFQYYEEEERQRGNFPDRFSGHQFPNYSSELNVNALLLGDSALYLCASSLYSFDEQYFGPGTRLTVT.

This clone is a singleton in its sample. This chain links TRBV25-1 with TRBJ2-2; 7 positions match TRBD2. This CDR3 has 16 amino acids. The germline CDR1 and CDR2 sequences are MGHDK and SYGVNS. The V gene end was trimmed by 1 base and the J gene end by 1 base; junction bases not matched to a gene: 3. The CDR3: CASSESLALNTGELFF. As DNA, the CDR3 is TGTGCCAGCAGTGAATCACTAGCGTTGAACACCGGGGAGCTGTTTTTT.

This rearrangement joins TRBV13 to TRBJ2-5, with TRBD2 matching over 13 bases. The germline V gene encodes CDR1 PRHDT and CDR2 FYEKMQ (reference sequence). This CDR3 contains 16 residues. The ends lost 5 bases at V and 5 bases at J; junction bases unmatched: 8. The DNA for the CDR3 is TGTGCCAGCAGCGACCGGACTAGCGGGAGTTGGGAGACCCAGTACTTC. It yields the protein CASSDRTSGSWETQYF.

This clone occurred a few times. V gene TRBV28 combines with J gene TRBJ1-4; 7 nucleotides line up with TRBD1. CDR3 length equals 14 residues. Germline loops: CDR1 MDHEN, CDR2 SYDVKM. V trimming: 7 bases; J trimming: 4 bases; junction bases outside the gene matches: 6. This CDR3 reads CASTRDSGNEKLFF. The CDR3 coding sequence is TGTGCCAGCACCCGGGACAGTGGTAATGAAAAACTGTTTTTT.

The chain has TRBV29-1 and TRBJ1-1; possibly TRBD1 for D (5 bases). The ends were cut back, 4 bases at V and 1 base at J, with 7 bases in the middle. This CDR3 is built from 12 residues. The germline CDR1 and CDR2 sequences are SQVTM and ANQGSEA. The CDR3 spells CSVARGNTEAFF. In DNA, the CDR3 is TGCAGCGTTGCAAGGGGGAACACTGAAGCTTTCTTT.

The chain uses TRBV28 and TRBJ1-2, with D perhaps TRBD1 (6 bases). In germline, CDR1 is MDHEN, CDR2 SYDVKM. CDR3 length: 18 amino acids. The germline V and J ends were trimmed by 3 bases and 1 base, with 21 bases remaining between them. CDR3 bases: TGTGCCAGCAGTTTTGAGACCCTACATAGGACAGTTAACTATGGCTACACCTTC. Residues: CASSFETLHRTVNYGYTF.

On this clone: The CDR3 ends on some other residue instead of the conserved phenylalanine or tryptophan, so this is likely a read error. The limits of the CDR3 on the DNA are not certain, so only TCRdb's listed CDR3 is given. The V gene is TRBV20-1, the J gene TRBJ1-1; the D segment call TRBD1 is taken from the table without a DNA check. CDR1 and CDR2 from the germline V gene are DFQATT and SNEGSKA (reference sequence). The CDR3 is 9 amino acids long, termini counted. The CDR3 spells CSAPSQGAL.